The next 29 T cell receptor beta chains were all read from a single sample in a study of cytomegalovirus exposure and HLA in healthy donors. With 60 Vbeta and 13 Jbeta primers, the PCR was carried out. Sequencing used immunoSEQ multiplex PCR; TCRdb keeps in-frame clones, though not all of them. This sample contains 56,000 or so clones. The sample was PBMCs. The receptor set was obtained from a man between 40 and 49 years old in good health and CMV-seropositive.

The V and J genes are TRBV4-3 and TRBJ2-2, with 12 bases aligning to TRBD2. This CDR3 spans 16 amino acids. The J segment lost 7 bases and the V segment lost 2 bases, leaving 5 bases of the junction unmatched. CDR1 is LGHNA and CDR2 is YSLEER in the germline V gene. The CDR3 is CASSQHGTSGRGELFF. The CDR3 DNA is TGCGCCAGCAGCCAACACGGGACTAGCGGGCGCGGGGAGCTGTTTTTT.

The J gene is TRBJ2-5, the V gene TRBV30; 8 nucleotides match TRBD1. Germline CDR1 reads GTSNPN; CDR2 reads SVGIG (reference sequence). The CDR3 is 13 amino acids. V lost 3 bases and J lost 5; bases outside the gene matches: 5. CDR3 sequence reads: CAWRGRGLETQYF. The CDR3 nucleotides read TGTGCCTGGAGAGGCAGGGGGCTTGAGACCCAGTACTTC.

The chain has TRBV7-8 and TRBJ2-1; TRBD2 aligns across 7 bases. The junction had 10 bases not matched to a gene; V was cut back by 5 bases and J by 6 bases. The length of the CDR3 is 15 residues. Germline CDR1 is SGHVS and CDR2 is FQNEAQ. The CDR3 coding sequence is TGTGCCAGCAGCCCCTGGGGGGAGGGGTTCAATGAGCAGTTCTTC. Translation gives CASSPWGEGFNEQFF.

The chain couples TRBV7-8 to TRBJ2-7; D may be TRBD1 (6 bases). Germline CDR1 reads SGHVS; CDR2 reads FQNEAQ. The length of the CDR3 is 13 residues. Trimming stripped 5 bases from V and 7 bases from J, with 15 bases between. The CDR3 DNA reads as TGTGCCAGCAGCCCCAGGGGCCCCCGGGAGCAGTACTTC. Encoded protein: CASSPRGPREQYF.

The CDR3 DNA is TGTGCCAGCACCATAGGGGGCGTCTATGGCTACACCTTC. Protein: CASTIGGVYGYTF. The V call is TRBV28, the J call TRBJ1-2, with TRBD1 identical over 7 bases. This CDR3 is 13 amino acids long. V was pared by 7 bases and J by 4 bases, with 6 bases of the junction left unmatched. CDR1 and CDR2 (germline): MDHEN, SYDVKM.

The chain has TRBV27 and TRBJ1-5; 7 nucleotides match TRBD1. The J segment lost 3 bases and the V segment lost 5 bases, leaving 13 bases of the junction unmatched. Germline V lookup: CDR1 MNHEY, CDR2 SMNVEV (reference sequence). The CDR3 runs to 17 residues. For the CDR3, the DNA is TGTGCCAGCAGTCCCCGACAGGGCCTAAGGGACAATCAGCCCCAGCATTTT. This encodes CASSPRQGLRDNQPQHF.

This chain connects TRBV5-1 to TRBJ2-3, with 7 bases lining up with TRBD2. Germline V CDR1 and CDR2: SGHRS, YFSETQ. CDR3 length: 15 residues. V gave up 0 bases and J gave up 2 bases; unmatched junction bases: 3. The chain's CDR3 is CASSLDRGDTDTQYF. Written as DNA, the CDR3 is TGCGCCAGCAGCTTGGATCGGGGGGACACAGATACGCAGTATTTT.

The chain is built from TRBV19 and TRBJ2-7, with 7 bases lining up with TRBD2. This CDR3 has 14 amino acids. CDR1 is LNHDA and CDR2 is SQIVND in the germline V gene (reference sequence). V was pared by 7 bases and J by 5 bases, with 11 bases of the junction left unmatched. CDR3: CASTRGSRGDEQYF. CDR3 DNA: TGTGCCAGTACGCGGGGGTCCCGGGGGGACGAGCAGTACTTC.

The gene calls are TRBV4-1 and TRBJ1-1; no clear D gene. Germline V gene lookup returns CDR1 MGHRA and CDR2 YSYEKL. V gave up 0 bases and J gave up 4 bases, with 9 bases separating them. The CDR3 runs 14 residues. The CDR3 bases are TGCGCCAGCAGCCAAGAGGGGAGAGGCACTGAAGCTTTCTTT. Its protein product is CASSQEGRGTEAFF.

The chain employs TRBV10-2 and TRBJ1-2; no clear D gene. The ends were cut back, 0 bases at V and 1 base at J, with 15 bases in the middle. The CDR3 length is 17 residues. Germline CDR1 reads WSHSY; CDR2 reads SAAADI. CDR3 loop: CASSESIFVQVNYGYTF. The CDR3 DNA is TGCGCCAGCAGTGAGTCGATTTTTGTCCAGGTTAACTATGGCTACACCTTC.

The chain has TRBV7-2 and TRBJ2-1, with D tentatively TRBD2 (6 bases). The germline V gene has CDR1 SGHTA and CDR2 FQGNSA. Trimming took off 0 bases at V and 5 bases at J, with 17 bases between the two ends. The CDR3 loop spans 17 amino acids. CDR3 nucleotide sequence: TGTGCCAGCAGCTTAGCGGGGGGAGGCCTCGATGACAATGAGCAGTTCTTC. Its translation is CASSLAGGGLDDNEQFF.

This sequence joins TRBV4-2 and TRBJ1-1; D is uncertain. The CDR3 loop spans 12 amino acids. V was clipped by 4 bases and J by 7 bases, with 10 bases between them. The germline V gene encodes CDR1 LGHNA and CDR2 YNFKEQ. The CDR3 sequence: CASSRSSVEAFF. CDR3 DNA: TGTGCCAGCAGCCGGAGCTCCGTTGAAGCTTTCTTT.

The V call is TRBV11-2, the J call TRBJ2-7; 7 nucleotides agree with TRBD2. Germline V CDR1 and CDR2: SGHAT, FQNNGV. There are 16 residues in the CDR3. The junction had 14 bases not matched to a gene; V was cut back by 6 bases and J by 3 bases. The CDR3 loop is CASRLISGGQRYEQYF. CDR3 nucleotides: TGTGCCAGCAGGCTTATTTCGGGGGGTCAACGCTACGAGCAGTACTTC.

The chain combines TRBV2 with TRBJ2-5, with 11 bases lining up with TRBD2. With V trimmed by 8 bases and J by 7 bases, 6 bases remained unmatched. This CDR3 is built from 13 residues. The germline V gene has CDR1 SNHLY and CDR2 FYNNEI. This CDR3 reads CASGSGGAATQYF. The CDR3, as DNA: TGTGCCAGCGGTAGCGGGGGGGCCGCGACCCAGTACTTC.

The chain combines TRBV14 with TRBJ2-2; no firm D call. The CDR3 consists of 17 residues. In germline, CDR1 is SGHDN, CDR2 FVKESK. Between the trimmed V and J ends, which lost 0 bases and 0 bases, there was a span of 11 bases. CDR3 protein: CASSQEPWLANTGELFF. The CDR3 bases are TGTGCCAGCAGCCAAGAACCCTGGCTAGCGAACACCGGGGAGCTGTTTTTT.

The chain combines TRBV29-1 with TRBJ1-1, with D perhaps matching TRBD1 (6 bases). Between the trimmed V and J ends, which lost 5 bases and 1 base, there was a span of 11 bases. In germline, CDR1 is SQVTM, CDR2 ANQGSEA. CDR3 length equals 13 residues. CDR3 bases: TGCAGCGTTTTGACAGGCTGGAACACTGAAGCTTTCTTT. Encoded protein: CSVLTGWNTEAFF. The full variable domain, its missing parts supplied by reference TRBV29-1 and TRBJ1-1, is SAVISQKPSRDICQRGTSLTIQCQVDSQVTMMFWYRQQPGQSLTLIATANQGSEATYESGFVIDKFPISRPNLTFSTLTVSNMSPEDSSIYLCSVLTGWNTEAFFGQGTRLTVV.

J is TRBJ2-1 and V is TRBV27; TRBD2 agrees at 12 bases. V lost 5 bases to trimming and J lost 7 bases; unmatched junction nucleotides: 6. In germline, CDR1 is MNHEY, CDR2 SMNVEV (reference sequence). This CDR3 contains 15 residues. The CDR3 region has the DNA TGTGCCAGCAGTCCACTAGCGGGAGGAGGTAATGAGCAGTTCTTC. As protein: CASSPLAGGGNEQFF.

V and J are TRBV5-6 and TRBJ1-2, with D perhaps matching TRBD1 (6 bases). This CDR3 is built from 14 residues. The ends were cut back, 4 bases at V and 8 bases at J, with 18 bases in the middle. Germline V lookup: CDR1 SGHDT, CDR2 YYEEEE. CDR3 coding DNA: TGTGCCAGCAGCACCCCCACAGGGCCCCTGGGCTACACCTTC. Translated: CASSTPTGPLGYTF.

The CDR3 nucleotides read TGTGCCAGCAGTACAGGGTCAACTAATGAAAAACTGTTTTTT. It encodes CASSTGSTNEKLFF. The chain has TRBV6-1 and TRBJ1-4, with D maybe TRBD1 (6 bases). V was trimmed by 5 bases and J by 0 bases, leaving 7 bases between them. The CDR3 has 14 residues. CDR1 and CDR2 (germline): MNHNS, SASEGT.

The CDR3: CASSVGGLSGDTGELFF. Written as DNA, the CDR3 is TGTGCCAGCAGCGTAGGGGGTTTGAGCGGGGACACCGGGGAGCTGTTTTTT. The chain links TRBV9 to TRBJ2-2; TRBD2 matches at 7 bases. The CDR3 is made up of 17 amino acids. Germline CDR1 and CDR2: SGDLS and YYNGEE. V shed 0 bases and J 3 bases; nucleotides not matched to a gene: 8.

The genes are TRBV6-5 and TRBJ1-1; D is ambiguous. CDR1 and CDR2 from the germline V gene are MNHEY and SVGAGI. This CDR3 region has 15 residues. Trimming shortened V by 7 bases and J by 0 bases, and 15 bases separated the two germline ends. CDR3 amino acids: CASNLEASVNTEAFF. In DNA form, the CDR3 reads TGTGCCAGCAACTTGGAGGCGTCCGTGAACACTGAAGCTTTCTTT.

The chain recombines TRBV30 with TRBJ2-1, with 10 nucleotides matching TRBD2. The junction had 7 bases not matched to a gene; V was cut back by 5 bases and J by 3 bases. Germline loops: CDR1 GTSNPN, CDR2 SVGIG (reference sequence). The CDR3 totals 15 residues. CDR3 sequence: CAWEPGTSDYNEQFF. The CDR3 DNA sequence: TGTGCCTGGGAACCTGGGACTAGCGACTACAATGAGCAGTTCTTC.

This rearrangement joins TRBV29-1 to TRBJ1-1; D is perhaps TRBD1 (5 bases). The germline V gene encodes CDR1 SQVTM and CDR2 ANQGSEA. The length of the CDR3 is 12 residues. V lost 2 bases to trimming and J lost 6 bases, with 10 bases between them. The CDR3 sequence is CSVERGDAEAFF. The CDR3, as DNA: TGCAGCGTTGAAAGGGGCGATGCTGAAGCTTTCTTT.

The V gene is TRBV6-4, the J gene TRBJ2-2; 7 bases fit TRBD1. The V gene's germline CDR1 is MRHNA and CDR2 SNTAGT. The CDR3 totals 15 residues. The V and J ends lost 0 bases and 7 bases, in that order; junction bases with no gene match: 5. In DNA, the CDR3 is TGTGCCAGCAGTGACTCACGACAGGGTCACGGGGAGCTGTTTTTT. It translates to CASSDSRQGHGELFF.

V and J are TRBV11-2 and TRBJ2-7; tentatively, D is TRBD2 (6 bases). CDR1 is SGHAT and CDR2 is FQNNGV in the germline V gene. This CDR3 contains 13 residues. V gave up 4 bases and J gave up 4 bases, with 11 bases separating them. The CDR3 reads CASSSGRGYEQYF. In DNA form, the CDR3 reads TGTGCCAGCAGCTCGGGGCGGGGATACGAGCAGTACTTC. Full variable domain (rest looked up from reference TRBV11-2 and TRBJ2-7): EAGVAQSPRYKIIEKRQSVAFWCNPISGHATLYWYQQILGQGPKLLIQFQNNGVVDDSQLPKDRFSAERLKGVDSTLKIQPAKLEDSAVYLCASSSGRGYEQYFGPGTRLTVT.

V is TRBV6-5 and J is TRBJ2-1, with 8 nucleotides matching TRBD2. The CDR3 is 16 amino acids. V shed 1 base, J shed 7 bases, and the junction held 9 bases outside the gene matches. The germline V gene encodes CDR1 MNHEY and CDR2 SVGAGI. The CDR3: CASSYLAGGRQNEQFF. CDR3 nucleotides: TGTGCCAGCAGTTACTTGGCGGGGGGTCGTCAAAATGAGCAGTTCTTC.

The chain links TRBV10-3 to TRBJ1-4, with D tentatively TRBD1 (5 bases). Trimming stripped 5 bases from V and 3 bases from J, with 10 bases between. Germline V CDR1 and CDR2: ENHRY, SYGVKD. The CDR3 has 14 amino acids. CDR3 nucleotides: TGTGCCATCAGTCCAGGGACTTCTAATGAAAAACTGTTTTTT. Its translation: CAISPGTSNEKLFF.

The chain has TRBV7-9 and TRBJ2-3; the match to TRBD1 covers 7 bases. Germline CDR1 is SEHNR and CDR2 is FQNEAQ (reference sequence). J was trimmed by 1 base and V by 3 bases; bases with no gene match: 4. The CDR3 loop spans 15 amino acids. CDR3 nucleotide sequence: TGTGCCAGCAGCTTGGGACAGTGGGGCACAGATACGCAGTATTTT. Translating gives CASSLGQWGTDTQYF.

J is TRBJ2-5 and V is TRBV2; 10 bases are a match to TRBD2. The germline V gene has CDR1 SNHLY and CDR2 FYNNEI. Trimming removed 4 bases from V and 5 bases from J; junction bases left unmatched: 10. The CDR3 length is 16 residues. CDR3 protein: CASSALAGVNPETQYF. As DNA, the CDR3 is TGTGCCAGCAGTGCTCTAGCGGGAGTCAATCCGGAGACCCAGTACTTC.